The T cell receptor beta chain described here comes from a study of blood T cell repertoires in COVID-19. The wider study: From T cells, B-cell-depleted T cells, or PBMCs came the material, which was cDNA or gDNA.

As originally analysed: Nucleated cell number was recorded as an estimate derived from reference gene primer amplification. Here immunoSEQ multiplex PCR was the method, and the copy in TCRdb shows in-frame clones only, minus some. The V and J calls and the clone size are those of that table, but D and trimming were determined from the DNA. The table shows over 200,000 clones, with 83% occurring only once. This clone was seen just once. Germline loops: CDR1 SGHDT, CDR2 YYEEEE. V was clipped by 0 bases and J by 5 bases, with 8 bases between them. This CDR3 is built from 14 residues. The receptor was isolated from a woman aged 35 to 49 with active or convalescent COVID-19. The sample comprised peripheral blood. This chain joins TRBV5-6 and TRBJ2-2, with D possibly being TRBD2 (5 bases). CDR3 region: CASSLGGLTGELFF. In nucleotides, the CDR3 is TGTGCCAGCAGCTTGGGAGGGCTAACCGGGGAGCTGTTTTTT.